Below are 21 T cell receptor beta chains sequenced from a single sample in a study of T cell changes during pregnancy in multiple sclerosis (dated by TCRdb to the late 2010s). Library preparation was by the immunoSEQ multiplex PCR assay. TCRdb took over this immuneACCESS table, retaining in-frame rearrangements with V and J assigned. Such tables are incomplete; in checked studies, under half of the missing clones stem from an unresolved V gene, and the remainder is unexplained. The sample data list 35,000 to 45,000 clones, and 70% to 90% of these were observed just once. Of the sample, approximately 1% falls within the top ten clones. The sequences come from CD4+ T cells from peripheral blood mononuclear cells, collected after pregnancy. These receptors were obtained from a female donor with multiple sclerosis, enrolled in a pregnancy study.

This chain connects TRBV18 to TRBJ1-5, with D possibly matching TRBD1 (5 bases). The CDR3 has 14 amino acids. Germline CDR1 is KGHSH and CDR2 is LQKENI. With 2 bases removed from V and 5 bases from J, the gap between germline ends came to 10 bases. The CDR3 protein is CASSPGAAYQPQHF. In DNA, the CDR3 is TGTGCCAGCTCACCAGGGGCAGCCTATCAGCCCCAGCATTTT. The variable domain in full, completed from reference TRBV18 and TRBJ1-5, reads NAGVMQNPRHLVRRRGQEARLRCSPMKGHSHVYWYRQLPEEGLKFMVYLQKENIIDESGMPKERFSAEFPKEGPSILRIQQVVRGDSAAYFCASSPGAAYQPQHFGDGTRLSIL.

The chain uses TRBV7-2 and TRBJ2-4; 9 bases agree with TRBD1. J lost 6 bases, V lost 5 bases, and 5 bases had no gene match. The CDR3 consists of 14 residues. The germline V gene has CDR1 SGHTA and CDR2 FQGNSA. The CDR3 DNA reads as TGTGCCAGCAGCAACAGGGGGCGCGGAAACATTCAGTACTTC. Its translation: CASSNRGRGNIQYF.

The CDR3: CASSKLAGALDTQYF. The CDR3 DNA sequence: TGTGCCAGCAGCAAACTAGCGGGGGCCCTAGATACGCAGTATTTT. The rearrangement uses TRBV7-2 and TRBJ2-3; 11 bases fit TRBD2. V trimming: 5 bases; J trimming: 5 bases; junction bases outside the gene matches: 6. CDR3 size: 15 residues. The germline V gene encodes CDR1 SGHTA and CDR2 FQGNSA.

V is TRBV29-1 and J is TRBJ2-1; 9 bases align to TRBD2. The CDR3 sequence is 15 residues long. Unmatched junction bases numbered 13, after V lost 4 bases and J lost 9 bases. Germline lookup yields CDR1 SQVTM and CDR2 ANQGSEA. CDR3 DNA sequence: TGCAGCGTTGGAAAACGGCGGGGGGGCCTCCCTGAGCAGTTCTTC. It codes for CSVGKRRGGLPEQFF.

Only a few counts were recorded for this clone. This sequence joins TRBV2 and TRBJ1-1; D is ambiguous. This CDR3 has 13 residues. Germline V gene sequence: CDR1 SNHLY, CDR2 FYNNEI. With 7 bases removed from V and 1 base from J, the gap between germline ends came to 10 bases. The CDR3 spells CASNRAGNTEAFF. In DNA, the CDR3 is TGTGCCAGCAATCGTGCGGGGAACACTGAAGCTTTCTTT.

This chain uses TRBV5-1 with TRBJ1-2; D perhaps matches TRBD1 (6 bases). The CDR3 contains 11 residues. Germline loops: CDR1 SGHRS, CDR2 YFSETQ. The germline V and J ends were trimmed by 9 bases and 7 bases, with 13 bases remaining between them. In DNA, the CDR3 is TGCGCCACCGGGGACATCTCTGGCTACACCTTC. It translates to CATGDISGYTF.

The chain couples TRBV7-8 to TRBJ2-1; 7 bases are shared with TRBD2. This CDR3 spans 15 amino acids. Germline lookup yields CDR1 SGHVS and CDR2 FQNEAQ. J was trimmed by 6 bases and V by 5 bases; bases with no gene match: 10. Here the CDR3 reads CASSNLTGGPNEQFF. DNA of the CDR3: TGTGCCAGCAGCAATTTGACGGGGGGTCCCAATGAGCAGTTCTTC.

The genes are TRBV30 and TRBJ1-1; TRBD1 aligns across 8 bases. Trimming at V came to 4 bases and at J to 2 bases, leaving 6 bases not matched to a gene. Germline CDR1 and CDR2: GTSNPN and SVGIG (reference sequence). The length of the CDR3 is 14 residues. The CDR3 region has the DNA TGTGCCTGGAACAGGGGGGGTAGTAACACTGAAGCTTTCTTT. Its translation is CAWNRGGSNTEAFF.

The rearrangement links TRBV28 to TRBJ1-1; D possibly corresponds to TRBD1 (6 bases). This CDR3 is 14 amino acids long. CDR1 and CDR2 from the germline V gene are MDHEN and SYDVKM. V gave up 4 bases and J gave up 7 bases, with 16 bases separating them. CDR3 sequence reads: CASSSESTGIEAFF. The CDR3 region has the DNA TGTGCCAGCAGTTCCGAATCTACAGGGATTGAAGCTTTCTTT. The full variable domain, its missing parts supplied by reference TRBV28 and TRBJ1-1, is DVKVTQSSRYLVKRTGEKVFLECVQDMDHENMFWYRQDPGLGLRLIYFSYDVKMKEKGDIPEGYSVSREKKERFSLILESASTNQTSMYLCASSSESTGIEAFFGQGTRLTVV.

The rearrangement links TRBV2 to TRBJ2-7, with D possibly being TRBD1 (5 bases). V dropped 3 bases and J dropped 5 bases, with 23 bases sitting between them. The germline CDR1 and CDR2 sequences are SNHLY and FYNNEI. The CDR3 consists of 17 residues. This CDR3 is CASSDRVSRPTHHEQYF. The CDR3 DNA is TGTGCCAGCAGTGACAGGGTCTCCCGCCCCACCCACCACGAGCAGTACTTC.

This chain links TRBV7-2 with TRBJ1-6, with no clear D. Per the germline V gene, CDR1 is SGHTA and CDR2 is FQGNSA. V was cut by 5 bases and J by 10 bases, with 12 bases left in between. The CDR3 contains 13 residues. CDR3 nucleotide sequence: TGTGCCAGCAGCCCCCGCGGGGTATCACCCCTCCACTTT. This gives the protein CASSPRGVSPLHF.

V gene TRBV13 combines with J gene TRBJ2-7; maybe TRBD2 (6 bases). In germline, CDR1 is PRHDT, CDR2 FYEKMQ (reference sequence). V was shortened by 3 bases and J by 4 bases, with 7 bases between the two germline ends. This CDR3 has 12 residues. The DNA for the CDR3 is TGTGCCAGCAGCTTTCGGGGGTACGAGCAGTACTTC. Translating it yields CASSFRGYEQYF.

The V call is TRBV18, the J call TRBJ2-7, with a possible D match to TRBD2 (5 bases). Trimming pared 6 bases from V and 2 bases from J, leaving 14 bases between. This CDR3 region has 14 residues. Germline V gene data show CDR1 as KGHSH and CDR2 as LQKENI. The CDR3 here is CASSPGREPYEQYF. CDR3 DNA: TGTGCCAGCTCGCCAGGTAGGGAGCCCTACGAGCAGTACTTC.

The DNA of the CDR3 is TGCGCCAGCAGCCACTTAGGACAGGGGGACACTGAAGCTTTCTTT. Translation: CASSHLGQGDTEAFF. The V and J genes are TRBV4-3 and TRBJ1-1, with 10 bases identical to TRBD1. Losses at the gene ends were 3 bases for V and 3 bases for J; bases not matched to a gene: 4. CDR1 and CDR2 from the germline V gene are LGHNA and YSLEER. The CDR3 has 15 amino acids.

This sequence joins TRBV6-4 and TRBJ1-2, with 8 bases lining up with TRBD1. Losses at the gene ends were 3 bases for V and 8 bases for J; bases not matched to a gene: 5. Germline V gene lookup returns CDR1 MRHNA and CDR2 SNTAGT. CDR3 length: 13 amino acids. CDR3 nucleotide sequence: TGTGCCAGCAGTGAACAGGGGGTAGGAGGCTACACCTTC. This sequence encodes CASSEQGVGGYTF.

The chain employs TRBV5-6 and TRBJ1-2; D remains ambiguous. V was shortened by 1 base and J by 4 bases, with 5 bases between the two germline ends. There are 12 residues in the CDR3. Per germline, CDR1 SGHDT and CDR2 YYEEEE. In DNA form, the CDR3 reads TGTGCCAGCAGCTTGCGTCTCTATGGCTACACCTTC. Translating gives CASSLRLYGYTF.

J is TRBJ2-7 and V is TRBV4-3; D is perhaps TRBD1 (6 bases). The CDR3 consists of 15 residues. CDR1 is LGHNA, CDR2 YSLEER, per germline. V was shortened by 0 bases and J by 9 bases, with 18 bases between the two germline ends. In DNA form, the CDR3 reads TGCGCCAGCAGCCAAGACCTGGGGGCGCATGTAAGGCAGTACTTC. Translated, it gives CASSQDLGAHVRQYF.

This clone was observed a few times. J is TRBJ1-2 and V is TRBV5-1; TRBD1 aligns across 7 bases. The J segment lost 2 bases and the V segment lost 9 bases, leaving 13 bases of the junction unmatched. Per the germline V gene, CDR1 is SGHRS and CDR2 is YFSETQ. CDR3 length: 15 amino acids. CDR3 residues: CATAGGTGANYGYTF. The DNA for the CDR3 is TGCGCCACGGCAGGGGGAACTGGGGCGAACTATGGCTACACCTTC.

The gene calls are TRBV10-3 and TRBJ1-6; D remains ambiguous. The CDR3 runs 11 residues. Germline assignment: CDR1 ENHRY and CDR2 SYGVKD. V lost 8 bases, J lost 7 bases, and 6 bases lay in between. CDR3 loop: CAIGRNSPLHF. The CDR3 DNA reads TGTGCCATCGGCCGAAATTCACCCCTCCACTTT.

The rearrangement joins TRBV6-5 to TRBJ2-7; D unresolved. V shed 5 bases and J shed 4 bases, with 12 bases lying between them. The CDR3 runs to 13 residues. Germline loops: CDR1 MNHEY, CDR2 SVGAGI. The CDR3 spells CASSQSTAYEQYF. The CDR3 DNA follows: TGTGCCAGCAGTCAATCTACCGCTTACGAGCAGTACTTC.

This chain joins TRBV10-3 and TRBJ2-5; a possible D gene is TRBD1 (6 bases). Germline V gene sequence: CDR1 ENHRY, CDR2 SYGVKD. Between the trimmed V and J ends, which lost 11 bases and 2 bases, there was a span of 15 bases. The CDR3 loop spans 13 amino acids. CDR3 sequence (DNA): TGTGCCGTCCGGGACACTTCACAAGAGACCCAGTACTTC. Amino acids: CAVRDTSQETQYF.